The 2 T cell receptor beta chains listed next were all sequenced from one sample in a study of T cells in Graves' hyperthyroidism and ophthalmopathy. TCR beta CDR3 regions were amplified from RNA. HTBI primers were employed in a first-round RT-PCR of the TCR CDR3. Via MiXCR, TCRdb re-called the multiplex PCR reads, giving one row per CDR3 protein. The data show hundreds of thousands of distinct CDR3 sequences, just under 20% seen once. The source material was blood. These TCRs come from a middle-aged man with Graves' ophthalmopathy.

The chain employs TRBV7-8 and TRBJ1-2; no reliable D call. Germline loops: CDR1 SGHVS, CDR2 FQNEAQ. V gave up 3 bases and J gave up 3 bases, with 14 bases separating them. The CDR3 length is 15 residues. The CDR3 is CASSFSSLFDYGYTF. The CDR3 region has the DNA TGTGCCAGCAGCTTTTCCTCCCTCTTCGACTATGGCTACACCTTC.

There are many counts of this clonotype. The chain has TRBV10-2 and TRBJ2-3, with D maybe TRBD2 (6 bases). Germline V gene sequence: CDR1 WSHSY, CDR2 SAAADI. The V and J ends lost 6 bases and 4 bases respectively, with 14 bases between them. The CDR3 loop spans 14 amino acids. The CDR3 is CASRWGDSADTQYF. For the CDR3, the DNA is TGCGCCAGCAGGTGGGGGGATAGCGCAGATACGCAGTATTTT.